This T cell receptor (beta chain) was recovered during a study of regulatory T cells in long-lasting Graves disease. This clonotype was counted between two and nine times. The time point is: persistent/refractory GD, antithyroid drugs over 5 years with positive TRAb. PBMCs provided the RNA from which the TCR library was made. Building of the TCR beta libraries involved iRepertoire HTBI primers and Arm-PCR of CDR3 regions. TCRdb itself ran the multiplex PCR reads through MiXCR, one entry per CDR3 protein. The sample lists 700,000 or so distinct CDR3 sequences, approximately 29% occurring once. The sequencing used peripheral blood mononuclear cells (PBMCs), collected when the disease was refractory, from a patient treated with antithyroid drugs. This receptor was obtained from a female donor with Graves disease.

In DNA, the CDR3 is TGTGCCAGCCGCCGAGGTGGCGGGCCCTACGAGCAGTACTTC. Translation gives CASRRGGGPYEQYF. This rearrangement joins TRBV25-1 to TRBJ2-7; tentatively, D is TRBD2 (5 bases). V was cut by 8 bases and J by 2 bases, with 16 bases left in between. The germline gives CDR1 MGHDK, CDR2 SYGVNS. The CDR3 runs to 14 residues.